Below, 30 T cell receptor beta chains from the same sample are listed, as sequenced in a study of T-cell reconstitution after alpha-beta-depleted transplantation in children. Preparation of the TCRbeta library involved a method that used unique molecular identifiers. A single record per CDR3 protein comes from TCRdb applying MiXCR to the PCR reads. The repertoire holds 500,000 to 650,000 distinct CDR3 sequences, with 13% as singletons. The sample was PBMCs, mostly from graft donor cells, taken 360 days after TCRalphabeta/CD19-depleted stem cell transplant. These receptors came from a male patient under 18 who had a stem cell transplant for acute myeloid leukemia, so the T cells may come from the graft donor.

This clonotype was observed a handful of times. This sequence joins TRBV6-2 or TRBV6-3 and TRBJ2-5, with 8 bases fitting TRBD1. V lost 5 bases and J lost 1; bases outside the gene matches: 9. From germline, CDR1 is MNHEY and CDR2 SVGEGT. The CDR3 is 16 residues long. CDR3 DNA: TGTGCCAGCAGTCGACGGAACAGGGGGAGCCAAGAGACCCAGTACTTC. Protein product: CASSRRNRGSQETQYF.

This clonotype was detected many times. The chain couples TRBV11-1 to TRBJ2-2; 8 nucleotides match TRBD2. The CDR3 consists of 16 residues. V lost 5 bases and J lost 0; bases outside the gene matches: 5. Looked up from germline, CDR1 is SGHAT and CDR2 is FQDESV (reference sequence). The CDR3 nucleotides are TGTGCCAGCAGCGCAGGTAGCGGGACGAACACCGGGGAGCTGTTTTTT. Residues: CASSAGSGTNTGELFF.

For this clonotype: A much larger clone lies one base from this, so it may be a read error. As the CDR3 is not closed by the conserved phenylalanine or tryptophan, this likely results from a read error. The CDR3 nucleotides are TGTGCCAGCAGTTTCGACAGCTCTGGAAACACCATATATTGT. Protein: CASSFDSSGNTIYC. The chain uses TRBV6-5 and TRBJ1-3; perhaps TRBD1 as D (5 bases). The CDR3 is 14 amino acids. Germline loops: CDR1 MNHEY, CDR2 SVGAGI. Trimming shortened V by 4 bases and J by 0 bases, and 7 bases separated the two germline ends.

This clonotype was counted at least ten times. The CDR3 nucleotides read TGTGCCAGCAGCCAAGATCTTGGGACTAGCGGAAACAATGAGCAGTTCTTC. Residues: CASSQDLGTSGNNEQFF. The rearrangement uses TRBV3-1 and TRBJ2-1; 11 positions agree with TRBD2. The CDR3 runs to 17 residues. Germline V gene lookup returns CDR1 LGHDT and CDR2 YNNKEL (reference sequence). Trimming at V came to 0 bases and at J to 5 bases, leaving 6 bases not matched to a gene.

J is TRBJ2-1 and V is TRBV27, with D perhaps TRBD1 (6 bases). The V and J ends lost 5 bases and 5 bases respectively, with 16 bases between them. Germline loops: CDR1 MNHEY, CDR2 SMNVEV (reference sequence). This CDR3 has 15 amino acids. CDR3 DNA sequence: TGTGCCAGCAGTGAACTCCGGACAGTTCACAATGAGCAGTTCTTC. It specifies CASSELRTVHNEQFF.

This sequence joins TRBV7-8 and TRBJ2-7; no clear D. Germline-derived CDR1 and CDR2 are SGHVS and FQNEAQ. V was shortened by 1 base and J by 1 base, with 8 bases between the two germline ends. There are 14 residues in the CDR3. The CDR3 bases are TGTGCCAGCAGCTTAGTGCAGATTTCCTACGAGCAGTACTTC. Encoded protein: CASSLVQISYEQYF.

There are many counts of this clonotype. The rearrangement links TRBV20-1 to TRBJ2-3; D unresolved. Germline V gives CDR1 DFQATT, CDR2 SNEGSKA (reference sequence). Trimming stripped 8 bases from V and 4 bases from J, with 13 bases between. The CDR3 covers 12 residues. CDR3 in amino acids: CSPLVAPDTQYF. The CDR3 region has the DNA TGCAGTCCTCTGGTAGCCCCAGATACGCAGTATTTT.

The chain is built from TRBV28 and TRBJ2-1; 9 bases are shared with TRBD2. The germline gives CDR1 MDHEN, CDR2 SYDVKM. CDR3 length: 15 residues. After removal of 5 bases from V and 7 bases from J, the junction contained 9 bases not matched to a gene. The CDR3 loop reads CASSPWREGWNEQFF. The CDR3 DNA reads as TGTGCCAGCAGTCCATGGCGGGAGGGCTGGAATGAGCAGTTCTTC.

This chain connects TRBV12-3 or TRBV12-4 to TRBJ1-5; TRBD1 is a possible D gene (6 bases). The CDR3 length is 16 residues. Trimming removed 5 bases from V and 1 base from J, with 15 bases in between. In DNA, the CDR3 is TGTGCCAGCAGTCGACAGGCTCTTGGGAGCAATCAGCCCCAGCATTTT. Its translation is CASSRQALGSNQPQHF.

This clonotype was recorded many times. This rearrangement joins TRBV20-1 to TRBJ2-1, with D perhaps TRBD1 (7 bases). V was trimmed by 2 bases and J by 0 bases, leaving 11 bases between them. Germline V gene data show CDR1 as DFQATT and CDR2 as SNEGSKA (reference sequence). The CDR3 length is 15 residues. CDR3 nucleotide sequence: TGCAGTGCTAGATCGGGGGACAGCTCCTACAATGAGCAGTTCTTC. Translating gives CSARSGDSSYNEQFF.

In this sample, this clonotype turned up a few times. The CDR3 DNA follows: TGTGCCAGCAGCCAGGGGGGCCCTCGGGAAAAACTGTTTTTT. The encoded protein is CASSQGGPREKLFF. V gene TRBV7-9 combines with J gene TRBJ1-4, with TRBD1 identical over 7 bases. There are 14 residues in the CDR3. Per germline, CDR1 SEHNR and CDR2 FQNEAQ (reference sequence). V was pared by 5 bases and J by 8 bases, with 8 bases of the junction left unmatched.

The chain employs TRBV4-3 and TRBJ2-7; the D gene is possibly TRBD2 (6 bases). The ends were cut back, 1 base at V and 0 bases at J, with 16 bases in the middle. CDR1 is LGHNA, CDR2 YSLEER, per germline. CDR3 size: 17 residues. CDR3 sequence (DNA): TGCGCCAGCAGCCAAGCATTGGGGGGATGGAGCTCCTACGAGCAGTACTTC. This codes for CASSQALGGWSSYEQYF.

This clonotype was counted a few times. The V call is TRBV11-2, the J call TRBJ2-1; 10 bases are a match to TRBD2. The germline V gene has CDR1 SGHAT and CDR2 FQNNGV. The ends lost 0 bases at V and 4 bases at J; junction bases unmatched: 15. The CDR3 contains 20 residues. Here the CDR3 DNA reads TGTGCCAGCAGCTTAGAAGCGACTAGCGGGCAAAGTCGCTTTTACAATGAGCAGTTCTTC. Protein: CASSLEATSGQSRFYNEQFF.

This clonotype appeared a few times. The rearrangement uses TRBV6-1 and TRBJ1-1; the D gene is possibly TRBD1 (5 bases). The germline CDR1 and CDR2 sequences are MNHNS and SASEGT. The CDR3 covers 18 residues. V shed 2 bases and J shed 0 bases, with 19 bases lying between them. Here the CDR3 DNA reads TGTGCCAGCAGTGAATTAGGAGGGGCCTTCTTTCTGAACACTGAAGCTTTCTTT. This sequence encodes CASSELGGAFFLNTEAFF.

The rearrangement joins TRBV29-1 to TRBJ1-2; perhaps TRBD1 as D (5 bases). This CDR3 is 11 amino acids long. The V end lost 7 bases, the J end lost 3 bases, and 9 bases lay between the germline ends. Germline V gives CDR1 SQVTM, CDR2 ANQGSEA. The CDR3 protein is CSGTGDYGYTF. The DNA of the CDR3 is TGCAGCGGCACAGGTGACTATGGCTACACCTTC. Looking up the rest from reference TRBV29-1 and TRBJ1-2 gives the full variable domain: SAVISQKPSRDICQRGTSLTIQCQVDSQVTMMFWYRQQPGQSLTLIATANQGSEATYESGFVIDKFPISRPNLTFSTLTVSNMSPEDSSIYLCSGTGDYGYTFGSGTRLTVV.

The J gene is TRBJ2-3, the V gene TRBV2, with a possible D match to TRBD2 (5 bases). The CDR3 runs to 14 residues. Germline-derived CDR1 and CDR2 are SNHLY and FYNNEI. V shed 6 bases and J shed 2 bases, with 12 bases lying between them. CDR3 bases: TGTGCCAGCAGGGGAGAGGGCCTCACAGATACGCAGTATTTT. Amino acids: CASRGEGLTDTQYF.

This clonotype has just a few counts. The rearrangement uses TRBV18 and TRBJ2-6, with 11 bases lining up with TRBD1. The CDR3 consists of 16 residues. Germline lookup yields CDR1 KGHSH and CDR2 LQKENI. Losses at the gene ends were 6 bases for V and 2 bases for J; bases not matched to a gene: 3. CDR3 protein: CASSPDRGPGANVLTF. CDR3 DNA: TGTGCCAGCTCCCCGGACAGGGGGCCTGGGGCCAACGTCCTGACTTTC.

This clonotype was counted between two and nine times. J is TRBJ1-5 and V is TRBV10-2; D is uncertain. Deletions cut 6 bases from V and 0 bases from J, with 9 bases between. Germline V gene lookup returns CDR1 WSHSY and CDR2 SAAADI. The CDR3 length is 14 residues. The CDR3 region has the DNA TGCGCCAGCAGCGGACTGATTAGCAATCAGCCCCAGCATTTT. This codes for CASSGLISNQPQHF.

The chain uses TRBV24-1 and TRBJ2-5; the match to TRBD1 covers 9 bases. Germline assignment: CDR1 KGHDR and CDR2 SFDVKD. This CDR3 comprises 14 residues. Germline trimming cut 0 bases from V and 5 bases from J; bases unmatched to any gene: 0. The CDR3 DNA reads TGTGCCACCAGTGATTTGGGGACAGGGGAGACCCAGTACTTC. This codes for CATSDLGTGETQYF.

The chain links TRBV4-3 to TRBJ2-3; D not resolved. V was cut by 0 bases and J by 8 bases, with 3 bases left in between. Germline CDR1 reads LGHNA; CDR2 reads YSLEER. The CDR3 has 11 residues. CDR3 coding DNA: TGCGCCAGCAGCCAAGAACGTACGCAGTATTTT. Translated, it gives CASSQERTQYF.

The V call is TRBV11-2, the J call TRBJ2-3, with 7 bases aligning to TRBD1. Germline V gene data show CDR1 as SGHAT and CDR2 as FQNNGV. V shed 5 bases, J shed 2 bases, and the junction held 10 bases outside the gene matches. There are 16 residues in the CDR3. The CDR3 protein is CASSLSGQYSTDTQYF. CDR3 nucleotide sequence: TGTGCCAGCAGCCTATCGGGACAGTATTCCACAGATACGCAGTATTTT. Looking up the rest from reference TRBV11-2 and TRBJ2-3 gives the full variable domain: EAGVAQSPRYKIIEKRQSVAFWCNPISGHATLYWYQQILGQGPKLLIQFQNNGVVDDSQLPKDRFSAERLKGVDSTLKIQPAKLEDSAVYLCASSLSGQYSTDTQYFGPGTRLTVL.

The CDR3 loop reads CASTSSPRAHNEQFF. The CDR3 DNA sequence: TGTGCCAGCACGTCATCCCCGAGGGCCCACAATGAGCAGTTCTTC. The chain links TRBV12-3 or TRBV12-4 to TRBJ2-1; possibly TRBD2 for D (5 bases). Trimming removed 7 bases at V and 5 bases at J, with 18 bases between. The CDR3 has 15 residues.

J is TRBJ2-1 and V is TRBV4-3; the match to TRBD2 covers 13 bases. The CDR3 contains 16 residues. CDR1 is LGHNA and CDR2 is YSLEER in the germline V gene. V lost 3 bases to trimming and J lost 6 bases; unmatched junction nucleotides: 5. CDR3: CASSQEGLAGLNEQFF. The CDR3 nucleotides are TGCGCCAGCAGCCAGGAGGGACTAGCGGGACTCAATGAGCAGTTCTTC.

The table lists this clonotype with many counts. The gene calls are TRBV28 and TRBJ2-1, with D maybe TRBD2 (5 bases). V was clipped by 4 bases and J by 7 bases, with 23 bases between them. The V gene's germline CDR1 is MDHEN and CDR2 SYDVKM. The CDR3 is 17 amino acids. This CDR3 is CASSSVTRSGFGNEQFF. The CDR3 region has the DNA TGTGCCAGCAGTTCAGTAACTAGATCCGGTTTTGGGAATGAGCAGTTCTTC.

This clonotype was detected a few times. The rearrangement links TRBV28 to TRBJ2-5; perhaps TRBD2 as D (5 bases). CDR3 length: 16 amino acids. Trimming left V 2 bases short and J 4 bases short, with 17 bases between. From germline, CDR1 is MDHEN and CDR2 SYDVKM. CDR3 DNA: TGTGCCAGCAGTTTACCCCCTATGAGGGAGAGAGAGACCCAGTACTTC. It yields the protein CASSLPPMRERETQYF.

The J gene is TRBJ1-4, the V gene TRBV7-8, with D tentatively TRBD1 (6 bases). The CDR3 runs to 15 residues. The germline gives CDR1 SGHVS, CDR2 FQNEAQ. V lost 5 bases and J lost 10, with 20 bases in between. As DNA, the CDR3 is TGTGCCAGCAGCCCGCTACAGGGACCTCTGGGAAAACTGTTTTTT. Translated: CASSPLQGPLGKLFF. Full variable domain (missing parts from reference TRBV7-8 and TRBJ1-4): GAGVSQSPRYKVAKRGQDVALRCDPISGHVSLFWYQQALGQGPEFLTYFQNEAQLDKSGLPSDRFFAERPEGSVSTLKIQRTQQEDSAVYLCASSPLQGPLGKLFFGSGTQLSVL.

This clonotype has just a few counts. This rearrangement joins TRBV11-2 to TRBJ2-1; D gene uncertain. Germline CDR1 is SGHAT and CDR2 is FQNNGV. Trimming stripped 4 bases from V and 9 bases from J, with 16 bases between. The CDR3 is 14 amino acids. The CDR3 loop reads CASSSDHPDGEQFF. Written as DNA, the CDR3 is TGTGCCAGCAGCTCGGACCACCCAGACGGTGAGCAGTTCTTC.

This clonotype was counted many times. The rearrangement joins TRBV12-3 or TRBV12-4 to TRBJ2-3; 8 bases are shared with TRBD2. J lost 2 bases, V lost 2 bases, and 3 bases had no gene match. This CDR3 region has 15 residues. The CDR3 protein is CASSLLAGPTDTQYF. The DNA of the CDR3 is TGTGCCAGCAGTTTATTAGCGGGACCCACAGATACGCAGTATTTT.

This clonotype was counted at least ten times. The chain recombines TRBV11-2 with TRBJ2-7; D uncertain. The CDR3 extends over 13 amino acids. V lost 3 bases to trimming and J lost 2 bases, with 8 bases between them. Germline V gene lookup returns CDR1 SGHAT and CDR2 FQNNGV. In nucleotides, the CDR3 is TGTGCCAGCAGCTTTCTGCCCACCTACGAGCAGTACTTC. This codes for CASSFLPTYEQYF.

V is TRBV7-8 and J is TRBJ2-7; tentatively, D is TRBD2 (5 bases). Germline V CDR1 and CDR2: SGHVS, FQNEAQ. Between the trimmed V and J ends, which lost 7 bases and 3 bases, there was a span of 19 bases. The CDR3 runs 15 residues. The CDR3 DNA reads TGTGCCAGCACCCCACGCGGAGCGGCTCGCTACGAGCAGTACTTC. Residues: CASTPRGAARYEQYF.